This T cell receptor (beta chain) derives from a study of shared clonotypes between healthy human individuals. General observations from the study: Shared clonotypes: about 5% naive CD4, about 4% naive CD8, around 2.4% memory CD4, approximately 0.41% memory CD8.

On sorted subsets, replicate PCRs used 150 to 250 ng DNA, or tens of thousands of T cell genomes. Libraries were prepared by immunoSEQ multiplex PCR; TCRdb keeps only in-frame clonotypes and omits some of them. The sample has some 1.1 million clones; roughly 80% are singletons. Between the trimmed V and J ends, which lost 1 base and 5 bases, there was a span of 21 bases. Germline loops: CDR1 LNHNV, CDR2 YYDKDF (reference sequence). The CDR3 runs to 18 residues. Details on this clone: As yet, its antigen is unknown.

V and J are TRBV15 and TRBJ1-5; D remains ambiguous. The specimen was memory CD4+ T cells from PBMCs. As to subset: CD45RA-negative fraction. This TCR derives from a man aged 18 to 30 in good health. Some clones in this sample may be carry-over from other donors' samples. This CDR3 is CATSRVLSGWEDDQPQHF. The CDR3 DNA reads as TGTGCCACCAGCAGAGTTTTATCCGGATGGGAGGATGATCAGCCCCAGCATTTT.